This T cell receptor (beta chain) was recorded in a study of blood T cell repertoires in COVID-19. Study in general: From T cells, B-cell-depleted T cells, or PBMCs came the material, which was cDNA or gDNA.

In the original analysis: Scientists estimated how many nucleated cells there were by amplifying reference gene primers. Only in-frame clones appear in the TCRdb table, and some are missing; sequencing was by immunoSEQ multiplex PCR. V and J calls and clone size are copied from that table; D and trimming were computed from the DNA. The sample records 250,000 to 300,000 clones, roughly 90% being singletons. Seattle enrolled patients during active infection and tracked them longitudinally. As for this clone: The sample has other DNA sequences that encode this CDR3 too.

Input material: peripheral blood. The clonotype comes from a woman younger than 45 with COVID-19, enrolled during active disease.

CDR3 bases: TGTGCCAGCTCACCACCGGGGAGCGATACGCAGTATTTT. This gives the protein CASSPPGSDTQYF. The J gene is TRBJ2-3, the V gene TRBV18; D might be TRBD2 (5 bases). The CDR3 runs to 13 residues. Looked up from germline, CDR1 is KGHSH and CDR2 is LQKENI. V lost 0 bases, J lost 6 bases, and 7 bases lay in between. Full variable domain (outside the CDR3, taken from reference TRBV18 and TRBJ2-3): NAGVMQNPRHLVRRRGQEARLRCSPMKGHSHVYWYRQLPEEGLKFMVYLQKENIIDESGMPKERFSAEFPKEGPSILRIQQVVRGDSAAYFCASSPPGSDTQYFGPGTRLTVL.